These 11 T cell receptor beta chains were sequenced from one sample in a study of control samples from healthy donors and cancer patients. Sequencing used immunoSEQ multiplex PCR; TCRdb keeps in-frame clones, though not all of them. Of 100,000 to 150,000 clones in the sample, about 90% are singletons; the top ten hold just under 3%. The sequenced sample was blood. Receptors originate from a man between 60 and 70 years old in good health.

V usage is TRBV6-4 and J usage is TRBJ1-5, with no clear D. V shed 3 bases and J shed 7 bases, with 10 bases lying between them. In germline, CDR1 is MRHNA, CDR2 SNTAGT. CDR3 length: 13 residues. This chain's CDR3 is CASSEEADQPQHF. CDR3 sequence (DNA): TGTGCCAGCAGTGAAGAGGCTGACCAGCCCCAGCATTTT.

V gene TRBV9 combines with J gene TRBJ1-6; D is ambiguous. The CDR3 extends over 15 amino acids. Between the trimmed V and J ends, which lost 3 bases and 9 bases, there was a span of 16 bases. Per germline, CDR1 SGDLS and CDR2 YYNGEE. The CDR3 DNA reads TGTGCCAGCAGCGCGGGGAGGCTCGGAACTTCACCCCTCCACTTT. This translates into CASSAGRLGTSPLHF.

The V gene is TRBV7-6, the J gene TRBJ1-6, with 7 bases lining up with TRBD1. The V and J ends lost 5 bases and 5 bases, in that order; junction bases with no gene match: 9. CDR1 is SGHVS and CDR2 is FNYEAQ in the germline V gene. The CDR3 spans 16 residues. CDR3 bases: TGTGCCAGCAGCACCGACAGGGTAAGCCATAATTCACCCCTCCACTTT. It yields the protein CASSTDRVSHNSPLHF.

The chain combines TRBV10-1 with TRBJ1-1; D ambiguous. The length of the CDR3 is 11 residues. V was clipped by 4 bases and J by 6 bases, with 6 bases between them. Germline-derived CDR1 and CDR2 are WNHNN and SYGVQD (reference sequence). In nucleotides, the CDR3 is TGCGCCAGCAGTGTGGGATCTGAAGCTTTCTTT. It codes for CASSVGSEAFF.

This clone was seen only once. The chain uses TRBV6-5 and TRBJ1-2; the match to TRBD1 covers 8 bases. V dropped 5 bases and J dropped 6; count of bases not matched to a gene: 11. The CDR3 covers 15 residues. Germline CDR1 and CDR2: MNHEY and SVGAGI. The CDR3 spells CASSPQRTGKNGYTF. The CDR3 nucleotides read TGTGCCAGCAGTCCGCAAAGGACAGGGAAAAATGGCTACACCTTC.

The chain has TRBV10-1 and TRBJ1-1; D may be TRBD1 (5 bases). V was shortened by 7 bases and J by 0 bases, with 12 bases between the two germline ends. Looked up from germline, CDR1 is WNHNN and CDR2 is SYGVQD (reference sequence). CDR3 length equals 14 residues. The CDR3 DNA reads as TGCGCCAGCAAGAGCGGGGGAATGAACACTGAAGCTTTCTTT. It translates to CASKSGGMNTEAFF.

The count of this clone is one. The rearrangement uses TRBV7-9 and TRBJ1-5; TRBD1 might be the D (5 bases). Trimming pared 1 base from V and 4 bases from J, leaving 11 bases between. Germline lookup yields CDR1 SEHNR and CDR2 FQNEAQ (reference sequence). There are 15 residues in the CDR3. This CDR3 reads CASSLGTGGNQPQHF. The DNA for the CDR3 is TGTGCCAGCAGCTTAGGCACAGGCGGAAATCAGCCCCAGCATTTT. The full variable domain, completed using reference TRBV7-9 and TRBJ1-5, is DTGVSQNPRHKITKRGQNVTFRCDPISEHNRLYWYRQTLGQGPEFLTYFQNEAQLEKSRLLSDRFSAERPKGSFSTLEIQRTEQGDSAMYLCASSLGTGGNQPQHFGDGTRLSIL.

This clone was counted once. The chain employs TRBV4-1 and TRBJ2-3; D tentatively reads TRBD1 or TRBD2 (5 bases each). Looked up from germline, CDR1 is MGHRA and CDR2 is YSYEKL. CDR3 size: 15 residues. Between the trimmed V and J ends, which lost 3 bases and 11 bases, there was a span of 21 bases. Written as DNA, the CDR3 is TGCGCCAGCAGCCACGGTCCCGGGACCTTGCTGGGGCAGTATTTT. This encodes CASSHGPGTLLGQYF.

The chain combines TRBV5-5 with TRBJ1-2, with TRBD1 as a possible D gene (6 bases). The CDR3 has 13 amino acids. Germline V CDR1 and CDR2: SGHKS, YYEKEE (reference sequence). V lost 2 bases to trimming and J lost 4 bases, with 9 bases between them. The CDR3 DNA is TGTGCCAGCAGCTTAACAGGGACCTATGGCTACACCTTC. Translated, it gives CASSLTGTYGYTF.

The chain uses TRBV6-6 and TRBJ1-1, with 8 bases lining up with TRBD1. The CDR3 sequence is 15 residues long. V shed 6 bases, J shed 5 bases, and the junction held 11 bases outside the gene matches. Germline CDR1 reads MNHNY; CDR2 reads SVGAGI (reference sequence). In nucleotides, the CDR3 is TGTGCCAGCAGACTTGAAGGACAGGGCAGGACTGAAGCTTTCTTT. Its protein product is CASRLEGQGRTEAFF.

V gene TRBV30 combines with J gene TRBJ1-1; D is ambiguous. Germline CDR1 and CDR2: GTSNPN and SVGIG (reference sequence). CDR3 size: 16 residues. V dropped 3 bases and J dropped 4 bases, with 21 bases sitting between them. The CDR3: CAWSSSYRGLITEAFF. The CDR3 DNA reads TGTGCCTGGAGCTCCTCCTACAGAGGGCTTATCACTGAAGCTTTCTTT.